The clone carrying this T cell receptor (beta chain) was seen at least ten times. Antigen unknown. A much larger clone differs by one base, so this may be a read error. The source of the sample is a study of post-analysis software for immune sequencing data. Whole-study context: Recorded subtypes: relapsing-remitting, secondary progressive, progressive-relapsing; some patients unannotated. General study results and limits: The five TRBV segments detected at higher frequency in patients than in controls included TRBV5-6, TRBV5-1 and TRBV20-1. Analysis by F measure revealed that same-batch samples clustered strongly together.

Unique molecular identifiers featured in each of the TCR beta cDNA libraries. TCRdb reprocessed the PCR reads with MiXCR, giving one entry per CDR3 protein. The repertoire holds 150,000 to 200,000 distinct CDR3 sequences, about 32% seen once, with 1.5% in the top ten. After removal of 6 bases from V and 5 bases from J, the junction contained 7 bases not matched to a gene. The CDR3 totals 13 residues. Germline lookup yields CDR1 MNHEY and CDR2 SMNVEV (reference sequence). This chain uses TRBV27 with TRBJ2-7, with 7 bases matching TRBD2. The sample consisted of blood. This TCR was sampled from a girl under 18 with multiple sclerosis. CDR3 nucleotides: TGTGCCAGCAGGACGGGAGCGGGAAACGAGCAGTACTTC. This translates into CASRTGAGNEQYF.